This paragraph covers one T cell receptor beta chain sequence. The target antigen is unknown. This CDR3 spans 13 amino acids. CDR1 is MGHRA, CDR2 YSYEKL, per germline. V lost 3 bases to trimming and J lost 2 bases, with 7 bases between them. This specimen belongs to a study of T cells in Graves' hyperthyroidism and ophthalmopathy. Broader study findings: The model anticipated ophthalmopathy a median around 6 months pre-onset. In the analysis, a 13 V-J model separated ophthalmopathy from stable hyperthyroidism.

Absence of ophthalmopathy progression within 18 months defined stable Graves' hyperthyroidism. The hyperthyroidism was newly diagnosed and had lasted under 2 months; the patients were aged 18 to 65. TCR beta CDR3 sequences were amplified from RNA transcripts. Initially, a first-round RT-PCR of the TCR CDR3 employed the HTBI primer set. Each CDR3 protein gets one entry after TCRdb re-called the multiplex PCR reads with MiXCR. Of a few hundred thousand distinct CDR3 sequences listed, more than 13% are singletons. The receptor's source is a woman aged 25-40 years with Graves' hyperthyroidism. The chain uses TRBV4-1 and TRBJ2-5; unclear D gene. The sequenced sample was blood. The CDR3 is CASSQGMQETQYF. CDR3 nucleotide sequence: TGCGCCAGCAGCCAGGGAATGCAAGAGACCCAGTACTTC.